A single sample gave rise to the 5 T cell receptor beta chains below, sequenced in a study of T cells after yellow fever vaccination. Each CDR3 protein is one row after TCRdb ran MiXCR on the 5' RACE reads. The sample shows 250,000 to 400,000 distinct CDR3 sequences, 3.5% to 4.5% of them seen only once. Sequencing was performed on PBMCs, taken 15 days after the yellow fever booster vaccination. The receptors shown here come from a man aged 18 to 35 who received the YFV17D yellow fever vaccine.

This rearrangement joins TRBV7-3 to TRBJ1-1; no clear D. The CDR3 covers 14 residues. From germline, CDR1 is SGHTA and CDR2 FQGTGA. Trimming took 0 bases from V and 3 from J, leaving 8 bases between them. This CDR3 reads CASSLTGPDTEAFF. As DNA, the CDR3 is TGTGCCAGCAGCTTAACTGGCCCTGACACTGAAGCTTTCTTT.

This clonotype was detected many times. The rearrangement links TRBV20-1 to TRBJ2-1, with D perhaps TRBD1 (5 bases). Germline CDR1 reads DFQATT; CDR2 reads SNEGSKA (reference sequence). The V end lost 2 bases, the J end lost 3 bases, and 5 bases lay between the germline ends. The CDR3 has 12 amino acids. The CDR3 spells CSARQGYNEQFF. The CDR3 DNA follows: TGCAGTGCTAGACAGGGCTACAATGAGCAGTTCTTC.

This clonotype came up a few times. This rearrangement joins TRBV20-1 to TRBJ2-1; tentatively, D is TRBD1 (6 bases). This CDR3 has 15 residues. In germline, CDR1 is DFQATT, CDR2 SNEGSKA (reference sequence). V was shortened by 1 base and J by 2 bases, with 12 bases between the two germline ends. CDR3 in DNA: TGCAGTGCTAGAGGGGACACGGGGACCTACAATGAGCAGTTCTTC. Amino acids: CSARGDTGTYNEQFF.

The table lists this clonotype with many counts. The chain links TRBV20-1 to TRBJ1-2, with D tentatively TRBD1 (5 bases). The V end lost 2 bases, the J end lost 6 bases, and 13 bases lay between the germline ends. Germline V gene sequence: CDR1 DFQATT, CDR2 SNEGSKA (reference sequence). CDR3 length: 13 residues. CDR3 sequence reads: CSARFGGVDGYTF. CDR3 nucleotides: TGCAGTGCTAGATTCGGAGGGGTGGATGGCTACACCTTC.

The CDR3 region has the DNA TGCGCCAGCAGCCGAGAGAGGGTGGCTAGCGGGGAGGGAGAGACCCAGTACTTC. It codes for CASSRERVASGEGETQYF. The chain joins TRBV4-3 to TRBJ2-5; TRBD2 matches 9 bases. This CDR3 has 18 amino acids. The germline CDR1 and CDR2 sequences are LGHNA and YSLEER. With 4 bases clipped from V and 4 bases from J, the junction kept 16 bases outside the gene matches.